This T cell receptor beta chain stems from a study of shared clonotypes between healthy human individuals. There were no recent acute infections or vaccinations among the donors, who were healthy HIV-negative adults. V was pared by 4 bases and J by 2 bases, with 8 bases of the junction left unmatched. In germline, CDR1 is SQVTM, CDR2 ANQGSEA. CDR3 length: 14 residues. An assay was performed, and its level was deep. An even split of each subset's genomic DNA across several immunoSEQ plates was performed. Authors' methods: Junction-only immunoSEQ data arrived without quality scores, meaning filtering differed. Using immunoSEQ multiplex PCR, the repertoire was profiled, and TCRdb retains in-frame clones only, with some absent. V, J and clone size were drawn from that table, and D and trimming were deduced from the DNA. In the table there are 2 million to 2.5 million clones, around 95% of which are singletons.

The source of this sequence is a young man in good health. The sequencing sample was made of naive CD4+ T cells sorted from blood. Noted subset: CD45RA+ positively selected. V gene TRBV29-1 combines with J gene TRBJ2-7; TRBD1 agrees at 7 bases. CDR3 sequence (DNA): TGCAGCGTTGTGGTAAGGGACAGCCCCTACGAGCAGTACTTC. Residues: CSVVVRDSPYEQYF.